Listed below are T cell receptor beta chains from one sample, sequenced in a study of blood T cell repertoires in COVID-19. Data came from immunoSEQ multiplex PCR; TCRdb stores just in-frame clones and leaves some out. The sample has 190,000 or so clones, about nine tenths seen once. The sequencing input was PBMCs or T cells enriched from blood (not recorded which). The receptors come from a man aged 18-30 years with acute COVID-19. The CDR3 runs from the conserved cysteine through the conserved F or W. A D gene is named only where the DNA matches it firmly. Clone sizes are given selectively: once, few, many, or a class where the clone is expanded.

DNA: TGTGCCTGGAGTGACCCGAACGTTCGGGGCTACACCTTC; CDR3: CAWSDPNVRGYTF; size: once; V: TRBV30; J: TRBJ1-2; D: .
DNA: TGTGCCAGCAGTCCGGCCACTCGGGGCGAGCAGTACTTC; CDR3: CASSPATRGEQYF; size: once; V: TRBV6-5; J: TRBJ2-7; D: .
DNA: TGTGCCAGCAGCTTAGGGGGGCTAGCGGACGAATCCAAGACCCAGTACTTC; CDR3: CASSLGGLADESKTQYF; size: .; V: TRBV7-9; J: TRBJ2-5; D: .
DNA: TGTGCCAGCAGCGGCGGACTAGTTACAGATACGCAGTATTTT; CDR3: CASSGGLVTDTQYF; size: .; V: TRBV9; J: TRBJ2-3; D: TRBD2
DNA: TGTGCCAGCAGCCCCGTCCTCAGCTCCTACGAGCAGTACTTC; CDR3: CASSPVLSSYEQYF; size: .; V: TRBV27; J: TRBJ2-7; D: .
DNA: TGTGCCAGCAGCTTAGTGGAACGGGTGAACACTGAAGCTTTCTTT; CDR3: CASSLVERVNTEAFF; size: .; V: TRBV7-8; J: TRBJ1-1; D: .
DNA: TGTGCCTGGAGATCAGGGAACACTGAAGCTTTCTTT; CDR3: CAWRSGNTEAFF; size: .; V: TRBV30; J: TRBJ1-1; D: .
DNA: TGTGCCAGCAGTTTATCCACTAGTGGCGGAGCCGAGCAGTACTTC; CDR3: CASSLSTSGGAEQYF; size: .; V: TRBV28; J: TRBJ2-7; D: .
DNA: TGTGCCTGCAGGCCGTTCTCTGGAAACACCATATATTTT; CDR3: CACRPFSGNTIYF; size: once; V: TRBV30; J: TRBJ1-3; D: .
DNA: TGTGCCAGCCGCGAACAGGGGCCACAAGAGACCCAGTACTTC; CDR3: CASREQGPQETQYF; size: .; V: TRBV2; J: TRBJ2-5; D: TRBD1
DNA: TGTGCCAGCAGCCAAGACCTTCGGGGGGCGGCTGGGGCCAACGTCCTGACTTTC; CDR3: CASSQDLRGAAGANVLTF; size: .; V: TRBV4-2; J: TRBJ2-6; D: .
DNA: TGTGCCAGCAGCTTGGTGGGCAACAATCAGCCCCAGCATTTT; CDR3: CASSLVGNNQPQHF; size: few; V: TRBV5-5; J: TRBJ1-5; D: .
DNA: TGTGCCAGCAGCCAAATATCGACAGGGCCGGTTTACGAGCAGTACTTC; CDR3: CASSQISTGPVYEQYF; size: once; V: TRBV4-2; J: TRBJ2-7; D: TRBD1
DNA: TGTGCCAGCAGCTGGGAGACTAGCGGGAGTAATACGCAGTATTTT; CDR3: CASSWETSGSNTQYF; size: .; V: TRBV7-9; J: TRBJ2-3; D: TRBD2
DNA: TGTGCCACCAGTGATCTAAGACCGGGACAGGGTCCCGGGGAGCTGTTTTTT; CDR3: CATSDLRPGQGPGELFF; size: once; V: TRBV24-1; J: TRBJ2-2; D: TRBD1
DNA: TGTGCCAGCAGTGAAGCCCCTCGGAGATGCAATGAAAAACTGTTTTTT; CDR3: CASSEAPRRCNEKLFF; size: .; V: TRBV6-1; J: TRBJ1-4; D: .
DNA: TGTGCCAGCAGCGTTCAGGGGGCCTACGAGCAGTACTTC; CDR3: CASSVQGAYEQYF; size: .; V: TRBV28; J: TRBJ2-7; D: TRBD1
DNA: TGCGCCAGCAGTGAGTCGGTAAAGGGGTTGTACACTGAAGCTTTCTTT; CDR3: CASSESVKGLYTEAFF; size: .; V: TRBV10-1; J: TRBJ1-1; D: .
DNA: TGTGCCAGCAGTTCAGGGGGGGATACGCAGTATTTT; CDR3: CASSSGGDTQYF; size: once; V: TRBV28; J: TRBJ2-3; D: .
DNA: TGTGCCAGCAGCGGCGGACAGGGCTATGGCTACACCTTC; CDR3: CASSGGQGYGYTF; size: .; V: TRBV11-3; J: TRBJ1-2; D: TRBD1
DNA: TGCGCCAGCAGCTTGCTCGAGTCCTACAATGAGCAGTTCTTC; CDR3: CASSLLESYNEQFF; size: .; V: TRBV5-1; J: TRBJ2-1; D: .
DNA: TGTGCCATCAGTGAGTCCCCTAGCGACCAAGAGACCCAGTACTTC; CDR3: CAISESPSDQETQYF; size: .; V: TRBV10-3; J: TRBJ2-5; D: .
DNA: TGTGCCAGCAGTCAAAGGGACAGGAATTCACCCCTCCACTTT; CDR3: CASSQRDRNSPLHF; size: .; V: TRBV27; J: TRBJ1-6; D: TRBD1
DNA: TGTGCCAGCAGTCCAGGACAGGGAGGATGGATGGATGAGCAGTTCTTC; CDR3: CASSPGQGGWMDEQFF; size: .; V: TRBV27; J: TRBJ2-1; D: TRBD1
DNA: TGTGCCAGCGAACAGGGGCCGAACACTGAAGCTTTCTTT; CDR3: CASEQGPNTEAFF; size: .; V: TRBV2; J: TRBJ1-1; D: TRBD1
DNA: TGTGCCAGCAGCGAGGGGGCTGGAGCGGGAGAGACCCAGTACTTC; CDR3: CASSEGAGAGETQYF; size: .; V: TRBV25-1; J: TRBJ2-5; D: .
DNA: TGCGCCAGCAGTCTTAGCGAGGGGGCAGCCAAAAACATTCAGTACTTC; CDR3: CASSLSEGAAKNIQYF; size: few; V: TRBV23-1; J: TRBJ2-4; D: TRBD1
DNA: TGTGCCAGCAGTTACGGGAGGGGAGGCACTGAAGCTTTCTTT; CDR3: CASSYGRGGTEAFF; size: .; V: TRBV6-5; J: TRBJ1-1; D: .
DNA: TGTGCCAGCAGTCTAAGGGCGAGGGACACTGAAGCTTTCTTT; CDR3: CASSLRARDTEAFF; size: .; V: TRBV28; J: TRBJ1-1; D: .
DNA: TGTGCCAGCAGTTTATTGAGTGGCTATGGCTACACCTTC; CDR3: CASSLLSGYGYTF; size: .; V: TRBV12-3/TRBV12-4; J: TRBJ1-2; D: .
DNA: TGCAGCATACGGGACAGTGGATTTTACGAGCAGTACTTC; CDR3: CSIRDSGFYEQYF; size: .; V: TRBV29-1; J: TRBJ2-7; D: TRBD1
DNA: TGTGCCAGCAGTTTCCCTCGGACAGGGGCCGGCTATGGCTACACCTTC; CDR3: CASSFPRTGAGYGYTF; size: .; V: TRBV28; J: TRBJ1-2; D: TRBD1
DNA: TGTGCCAGCAGTCCGCTGAGCTCCTACGAGCAGTACTTC; CDR3: CASSPLSSYEQYF; size: .; V: TRBV27; J: TRBJ2-7; D: .
DNA: TGTGCCAGCATCGGCGGGGGTTATAGCTCCTACAATGAGCAGTTCTTC; CDR3: CASIGGGYSSYNEQFF; size: .; V: TRBV9; J: TRBJ2-1; D: TRBD2
DNA: TGCAGCGTTGTAACAGATCTAAGCACAGATACGCAGTATTTT; CDR3: CSVVTDLSTDTQYF; size: .; V: TRBV29-1; J: TRBJ2-3; D: .
DNA: TGTGCCAGCAGCTTAGCGCGAGCGGGCAGCTCTGGAAACACCATATATTTT; CDR3: CASSLARAGSSGNTIYF; size: .; V: TRBV7-9; J: TRBJ1-3; D: .
DNA: TGTGCCAGCAGCCGGTCCGCGGGACAGGGGTTCGCTTTCTTT; CDR3: CASSRSAGQGFAFF; size: .; V: TRBV7-2; J: TRBJ1-1; D: TRBD1
DNA: TGCGCCAGCTCTGAGAATCCTTACGAGCAGTACTTC; CDR3: CASSENPYEQYF; size: .; V: TRBV4-1; J: TRBJ2-7; D: .
DNA: TGTGCCAGCAGTTACGTGGGGAGGAGGACTGAAGCTTTCTTT; CDR3: CASSYVGRRTEAFF; size: .; V: TRBV6-5; J: TRBJ1-1; D: .
DNA: TGTGCCAGCAGCTTAGCGGGAGGGGCAGATACGCAGTATTTT; CDR3: CASSLAGGADTQYF; size: .; V: TRBV11-2; J: TRBJ2-3; D: TRBD2
DNA: TGTGCCAGCAGTTTATCAGGGCCCAGCGGGCCCCAGCATTTT; CDR3: CASSLSGPSGPQHF; size: once; V: TRBV27; J: TRBJ1-5; D: .
DNA: TGTGCCAGCAGCCATTGGGACAGGGCCCGAGAGAACTATGGCTACACCTTC; CDR3: CASSHWDRARENYGYTF; size: .; V: TRBV3-1/TRBV3-2; J: TRBJ1-2; D: TRBD1
DNA: TGTGCCAGCAGTTTGGAGGTGAATAGCAATCAGCCCCAGCATTTT; CDR3: CASSLEVNSNQPQHF; size: .; V: TRBV27; J: TRBJ1-5; D: .
DNA: TGTGCCAGCAGCTTTACCCCCCTCGGAGCGGAGCAGTACTTC; CDR3: CASSFTPLGAEQYF; size: .; V: TRBV28; J: TRBJ2-7; D: .
DNA: TGTGCCAGCAGTTTCTCAGGGGACTATGGCTACACCTTC; CDR3: CASSFSGDYGYTF; size: .; V: TRBV12-3/TRBV12-4; J: TRBJ1-2; D: .